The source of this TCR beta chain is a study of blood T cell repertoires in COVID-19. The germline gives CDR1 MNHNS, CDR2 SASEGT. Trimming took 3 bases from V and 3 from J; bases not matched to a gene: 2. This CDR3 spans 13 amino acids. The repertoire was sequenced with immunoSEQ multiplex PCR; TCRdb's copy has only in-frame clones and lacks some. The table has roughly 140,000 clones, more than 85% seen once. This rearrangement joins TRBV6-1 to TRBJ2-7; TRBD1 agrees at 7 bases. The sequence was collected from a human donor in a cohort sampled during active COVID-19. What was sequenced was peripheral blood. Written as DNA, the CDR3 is TGTGCCAGCAGTGATTACAGGGGCTACGAGCAGTACTTC. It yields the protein CASSDYRGYEQYF.